The TCR beta chain under discussion was sequenced for a study of T cells in Graves' hyperthyroidism and ophthalmopathy (dated by TCRdb to the late 2010s). About the investigation overall: To identify distinguishing TCR V-J signatures, a discovery cohort of around 100 patients was used, comprising 43 with Graves' ophthalmopathy and 57 with stable Graves' hyperthyroidism. Whether ophthalmopathy could be predicted prospectively was tested in an independent validation cohort made up of fewer than 20 hyperthyroidism patients plus 17 patients who later progressed to ophthalmopathy. The roughly 90 discovery patients were divided at random into training and test sets in a 7:3 ratio. Thyroid tissue and blood T-cell repertoires from six Graves' hyperthyroidism patients were also compared in the study. After blood sampling, hyperthyroidism patients were treated with methimazole at a starting dose of 30 mg daily, and ophthalmopathy patients were treated with high-dose intravenous methylprednisolone. The paper describes TCR Vbeta CDR3 sequencing of 120 to 150 peripheral blood samples, made up of 43 ophthalmopathy patients, 70 to 75 hyperthyroidism patients and 17 progressor patients. What the study reported, not specific to this receptor: During validation, the model predicted progression to ophthalmopathy a median of about 6.3 months ahead of onset, with around 70% sensitivity and about 72% specificity. Sample size was not statistically predetermined, and investigators were not blinded to group allocation. A model built on a 13 V-J signature distinguished ophthalmopathy from stable hyperthyroidism, reaching around 90% sensitivity and about 81% specificity in cross-validation and 80%/75% in testing. Most expanded thyroid clonotypes (frequency above 0.001) were also found in blood, which suggests that blood repertoires may mirror thyroid immune responses.

Remarks on this clonotype: There is no known antigen for this receptor. No much larger clone exists at a distance of one base, and base qualities are not known.

Stable Graves' hyperthyroidism was defined as the absence of progression to ophthalmopathy over 18 months of follow-up. Hyperthyroidism patients were newly diagnosed, had a disease duration of under 2 months, and were aged 18 to 65 years. Any patient with an uncontrolled infection, another autoimmune disease, pregnancy or lactation was excluded. Clinical symptoms, serum thyroxine and TRAb, thyroid ultrasound, and orbital computed tomography formed the basis for the diagnoses. Total RNA was extracted using Trizol reagent, and RNA quality was assessed on an Agilent 2100 Bioanalyzer. The junction carries 9 bases between V and J, which are trimmed by 3 bases and 4 bases respectively. Its CDR3 holds 13 amino acids, cysteine through phenylalanine. CDR3 DNA is the only sequence kept; it has 39 bases, read in frame from the first base. Amplification of TCR beta CDR3 regions was carried out from RNA transcripts. The TCR CDR3 was subjected to a first round of RT-PCR using the HTBI primer set and the Qiagen OneStep RT-PCR kit. The libraries were constructed in a second round of multiplex PCR and then size-selected and purified. Libraries were sequenced paired-end with 100 bp reads on an Illumina HiSeq2000. Per the original workflow: SOAPnuke was used to process the raw data, removing reads that contained adapters or uncalled bases, had a mean Phred below 15, or lacked an exact match to the constant primer or identifier. High-quality paired reads were merged with COPE v1.2.5, and unique nucleotide sequences were defined as clonotypes. Clonotypes were aligned to IMGT TRBV, TRBD and TRBJ reference segments using MiTCR v1.1. Only V-J combinations with frequency above 0.0001, covering about 99% of repertoires, were analysed. A TCS score was defined as the ratio between F50 (clonal expansion) and ExV (chaos), using BLOSUM62-based TCRdist between CDR3 peptides within each V-J. Welch's t-statistics and random forest reduced around 510 V-J features to some 14, which were used in a naive Bayes classifier (R e1071). The Morisita-Horn index was used to measure how similar the thyroid and blood repertoires were. TCRdb applied fastp at Q25 and MiXCR to the public reads, then kept only in-frame beta chains. A single entry per CDR3 protein holds the most common genes and DNA from its merged rows. It is TCRdb's table, rather than the study itself, that gives the V and J calls and clone size. For this sample there are roughly 570,000 distinct CDR3 sequences; around 42% appear just once. 7.5% to 8.5% of the sample is held by the ten biggest clonotypes.

This chain joins TRBV12-3 or TRBV12-4 to TRBJ2-5; TRBD2 could be the D gene, as 6 bases match. Sample: peripheral blood or thyroid tissue (not recorded which). This receptor was identified in a woman in her late teens or twenties with Graves' hyperthyroidism. The CDR3 here reads CASSFPGVETQYF. At the DNA level, the sequence is TGTGCCAGCAGTTTCCCGGGGGTAGAGACCCAGTACTTC.